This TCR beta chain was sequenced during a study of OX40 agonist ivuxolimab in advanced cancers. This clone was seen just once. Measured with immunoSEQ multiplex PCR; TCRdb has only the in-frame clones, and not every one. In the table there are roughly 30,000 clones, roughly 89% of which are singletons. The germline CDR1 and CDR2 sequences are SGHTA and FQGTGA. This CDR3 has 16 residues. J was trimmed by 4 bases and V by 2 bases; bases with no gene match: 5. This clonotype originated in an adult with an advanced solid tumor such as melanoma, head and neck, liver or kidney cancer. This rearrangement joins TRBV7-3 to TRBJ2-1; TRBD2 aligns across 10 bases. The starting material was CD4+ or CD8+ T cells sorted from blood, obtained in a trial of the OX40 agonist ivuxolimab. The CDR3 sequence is CASSLEGTSAYNEQFF. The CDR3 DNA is TGTGCCAGCAGCTTAGAAGGGACTAGCGCATACAATGAGCAGTTCTTC.